Below are 8 T cell receptor beta chains sequenced from a single sample in a study of blood T cell repertoires in COVID-19 (dated by TCRdb to the early 2020s). Receptor amplification or capture employed the immunoSEQ multiplex PCR assay. Here the immuneACCESS table is served through TCRdb, limited to in-frame sequences with V and J called. Missing clones are a known gap in these copies; in checked studies unresolved V genes cover under half, and the rest lacks a known reason. In all, the sample holds around 700,000 clones, and 80% to 90% of those were seen once. The ten largest clones add up to roughly 0.25% of the sample. Source material: peripheral blood. Every receptor here comes from a woman aged 18-35 years with acute or convalescent COVID-19.

The genes are TRBV10-1 and TRBJ2-2, with TRBD1 matching over 11 bases. The CDR3 contains 14 residues. The ends lost 9 bases at V and 3 bases at J; junction bases unmatched: 3. Germline V gene data show CDR1 as WNHNN and CDR2 as SYGVQD (reference sequence). In DNA form, the CDR3 reads TGCGCCAGGGACAGGGGGCCTGACACCGGGGAGCTGTTTTTT. Amino acid sequence: CARDRGPDTGELFF.

The chain employs TRBV18 and TRBJ2-7; 7 bases map to TRBD1. The CDR3 extends over 14 amino acids. Germline values: CDR1 KGHSH, CDR2 LQKENI. V lost 6 bases, J lost 3 bases, and 8 bases stayed unmatched. The CDR3 DNA reads TGTGCCAGCTCCCCAACATGGGACAGCTACGAGCAGTACTTC. It encodes CASSPTWDSYEQYF.

The genes are TRBV6-2 or TRBV6-3 and TRBJ2-2, with D possibly TRBD2 on 6 matching bases. With 5 bases removed from V and 4 bases from J, the gap between germline ends came to 14 bases. This CDR3 contains 15 residues. In germline, CDR1 is MNHEY, CDR2 SVGEGT. CDR3 DNA: TGTGCCAGCAGTGATCGGGACTTTTCCACCGGGGAGCTGTTTTTT. Protein sequence: CASSDRDFSTGELFF.

This sequence joins TRBV3-1 (or the pseudogene TRBV3-2) and TRBJ1-2; 12 bases match TRBD1. J was trimmed by 6 bases and V by 4 bases; bases with no gene match: 6. This CDR3 is built from 15 residues. CDR1 and CDR2 from the germline V gene are LGHDT and YNNKEL (reference sequence). CDR3 bases: TGTGCCAGCAGCCCTCGTAGGGACAGGGGGCATGGCTACACCTTC. This translates into CASSPRRDRGHGYTF.

V and J are TRBV12-5 and TRBJ1-5; perhaps TRBD1 as D (6 bases). Germline CDR1 is LGHNT and CDR2 is FRNRAP. This CDR3 contains 16 residues. Trimming cost V 3 bases and J 3 bases, with 15 bases left between them. CDR3 residues: CASGFESTGHNQPQHF. The DNA of the CDR3 is TGTGCTAGTGGTTTTGAATCGACAGGCCACAATCAGCCCCAGCATTTT.

V gene TRBV6-1 combines with J gene TRBJ2-1; no definite D call. From germline, CDR1 is MNHNS and CDR2 SASEGT. Deletions cut 2 bases from V and 0 bases from J, with 8 bases between. This CDR3 has 15 amino acids. Here the CDR3 reads CASSERRSSYNEQFF. The CDR3 coding sequence is TGTGCCAGCAGTGAAAGAAGGAGCTCCTACAATGAGCAGTTCTTC.

The rearrangement links TRBV5-6 to TRBJ2-3, with D hard to call. CDR3 length equals 18 residues. Germline V gene data show CDR1 as SGHDT and CDR2 as YYEEEE. Trimming removed 1 base from V and 2 bases from J, with 20 bases in between. CDR3 residues: CASSLYYPRLNHTDTQYF. As DNA, the CDR3 is TGTGCCAGCAGCTTGTACTACCCACGGTTAAACCACACAGATACGCAGTATTTT.

The chain employs TRBV4-3 and TRBJ2-1, with 12 bases aligning to TRBD2. Germline CDR1 LGHNA, CDR2 YSLEER. The CDR3 loop spans 18 amino acids. The V segment lost 1 base and the J segment 4 bases; nucleotides outside the gene matches: 8. CDR3 residues: CASSQGETSGGAYNEQFF. The DNA for the CDR3 is TGCGCCAGCAGCCAAGGAGAGACTAGCGGGGGAGCGTACAATGAGCAGTTCTTC.